This T cell receptor (beta chain) is drawn from a study of CD8 T cells in ankylosing spondylitis. Study-wide findings and caveats: In ankylosing spondylitis patients, matched synovial fluid reportedly showed significant enrichment of disease-linked clones.

This clonotype was seen a handful of times. No antigen is known for it. MiXCR was run by TCRdb on the 5' RACE reads, yielding one entry per CDR3 protein. The data show 240,000 or so distinct CDR3 sequences, approximately 11% seen once. The CDR3 is made up of 16 amino acids. Germline CDR1 reads SGHDT; CDR2 reads YYEEEE. Trimming shortened V by 3 bases and J by 2 bases, and 16 bases separated the two germline ends. The rearrangement joins TRBV5-6 to TRBJ2-3; unclear D gene. The material sequenced was blood, either unsorted or a sorted T cell fraction (not recorded which). The receptor was derived from a male donor with ankylosing spondylitis or in good health (not recorded which). This chain's CDR3 is CASSSRKGMSTDTQYF. The CDR3 DNA reads TGTGCCAGCAGCTCCCGGAAAGGAATGTCCACAGATACGCAGTATTTT.